Below, 17 T cell receptor beta chains from the same sample are listed, as sequenced in a study of control samples from healthy donors and cancer patients (TCRdb year 2020). Libraries came from the immunoSEQ multiplex PCR assay. TCRdb took over this immuneACCESS table, retaining in-frame rearrangements with V and J assigned. Such tables are incomplete; in checked studies, under half of the missing clones stem from an unresolved V gene, and the remainder is unexplained. The sample table lists 230,000 or so clones, over 90% of them with a count of one. Approximately 1.5% of the sample is taken by the ten largest. Input material: blood. These receptors were collected from a man aged 50-59 years in good health.

The V call is TRBV11-2, the J call TRBJ1-3; the D is unclear. The V end lost 6 bases, the J end lost 0 bases, and 15 bases lay between the germline ends. Germline assignment: CDR1 SGHAT and CDR2 FQNNGV. The length of the CDR3 is 16 residues. In DNA form, the CDR3 reads TGTGCCAGCAGGCTCTCCTCGGTGGTCTCTGGAAACACCATATATTTT. It codes for CASRLSSVVSGNTIYF.

The rearrangement links TRBV28 to TRBJ1-4; D is unresolved. CDR1 is MDHEN, CDR2 SYDVKM, per germline. Trimming stripped 2 bases from V and 7 bases from J, with 5 bases between. The CDR3 sequence is 12 residues long. The CDR3 DNA follows: TGTGCCAGCAGTTTAATAGCTGAAAAACTGTTTTTT. Translating it yields CASSLIAEKLFF.

The chain carries TRBV2 and TRBJ2-3; TRBD2 aligns across 7 bases. The CDR3 runs to 17 residues. Germline V gene sequence: CDR1 SNHLY, CDR2 FYNNEI. V shed 5 bases, J shed 1 base, and the junction held 12 bases outside the gene matches. The CDR3 DNA reads as TGTGCCAGCAGTCCCCGGACTAGGCCCACTGGCACAGATACGCAGTATTTT. It codes for CASSPRTRPTGTDTQYF.

The chain combines TRBV9 with TRBJ1-6; D uncertain. Germline V gene sequence: CDR1 SGDLS, CDR2 YYNGEE. The CDR3 is 15 amino acids. V gave up 0 bases and J gave up 10 bases, with 14 bases separating them. The CDR3 sequence: CASSVESGVYSPLHF. The CDR3 DNA follows: TGTGCCAGCAGCGTAGAGAGTGGGGTCTACTCACCCCTCCACTTT.

J is TRBJ2-2 and V is TRBV14; D unresolved. The CDR3 is made up of 14 amino acids. V lost 1 base and J lost 5, with 8 bases in between. CDR1 is SGHDN and CDR2 is FVKESK in the germline V gene. The CDR3 spells CASSQVRWTGELFF. The CDR3 coding sequence is TGTGCCAGCAGCCAAGTCCGGTGGACCGGGGAGCTGTTTTTT.

The chain uses TRBV14 and TRBJ2-5; the D call may be TRBD1 or TRBD2 (5 bases each). Germline values: CDR1 SGHDN, CDR2 FVKESK. CDR3 size: 14 residues. Trimming took 3 bases from V and 3 from J, leaving 11 bases between them. CDR3 coding DNA: TGTGCCAGCAGCCAGTTAGGGACGGAAGAGACCCAGTACTTC. This sequence encodes CASSQLGTEETQYF.

The rearrangement links TRBV12-3 or TRBV12-4 to TRBJ2-2, with D perhaps matching TRBD2 (6 bases). The CDR3 is 12 amino acids. V dropped 4 bases and J dropped 8 bases, with 8 bases sitting between them. CDR3 sequence: CASSSGVGELFF. In DNA, the CDR3 is TGTGCCAGCAGTTCGGGGGTAGGGGAGCTGTTTTTT.

The chain couples TRBV10-2 to TRBJ1-5; a weak D match, TRBD1 (6 bases). Germline V gene data show CDR1 as WSHSY and CDR2 as SAAADI. This CDR3 has 14 residues. The ends were cut back, 0 bases at V and 7 bases at J, with 10 bases in the middle. The CDR3 nucleotides read TGCGCCAGCAGTGAGTCGACCAGGGGCCAGCCCCAGCATTTT. As protein: CASSESTRGQPQHF.

The rearrangement uses TRBV14 and TRBJ1-2; D ambiguous. The V end was cut by 3 bases, the J end by 4 bases, with 9 bases between. The CDR3 has 13 residues. Germline CDR1 reads SGHDN; CDR2 reads FVKESK. This CDR3 reads CASSHENFYGYTF. CDR3 nucleotides: TGTGCCAGCAGCCATGAAAACTTCTATGGCTACACCTTC.

This chain connects TRBV18 to TRBJ2-5; D is unresolved. V gave up 6 bases and J gave up 2 bases, with 10 bases separating them. Germline CDR1 and CDR2: KGHSH and LQKENI. The CDR3 sequence is 13 residues long. DNA for the CDR3: TGTGCCAGCTCCAGAGCAGGACAAGAGACCCAGTACTTC. Its protein is CASSRAGQETQYF.

The chain has TRBV6-2 or TRBV6-3 and TRBJ1-1; D is perhaps TRBD1 (5 bases). CDR1 is MNHEY and CDR2 is SVGEGT in the germline V gene. Trimming cost V 6 bases and J 3 bases, with 11 bases left between them. The CDR3 is 13 residues long. Here the CDR3 reads CASSLGHYTEAFF. CDR3 sequence (DNA): TGTGCCAGCAGCCTCGGACATTACACTGAAGCTTTCTTT.

Notes on this clone: This sample includes further DNA sequences coding for the same CDR3. The chain recombines TRBV18 with TRBJ2-3; D remains unclear. This CDR3 comprises 12 residues. Trimming removed 6 bases at V and 2 bases at J, with 6 bases between. Germline-derived CDR1 and CDR2 are KGHSH and LQKENI. As DNA, the CDR3 is TGTGCCAGCTCCCCGAACACAGATACGCAGTATTTT. Translation gives CASSPNTDTQYF. The full variable domain, with the rest looked up from reference TRBV18 and TRBJ2-3, is NAGVMQNPRHLVRRRGQEARLRCSPMKGHSHVYWYRQLPEEGLKFMVYLQKENIIDESGMPKERFSAEFPKEGPSILRIQQVVRGDSAAYFCASSPNTDTQYFGPGTRLTVL.

The chain is built from TRBV6-5 and TRBJ1-1, with D possibly matching TRBD1 (5 bases). The CDR3 sequence is 15 residues long. Germline V gene lookup returns CDR1 MNHEY and CDR2 SVGAGI. V lost 0 bases and J 5 bases, leaving 13 bases between the germline ends. This chain's CDR3 is CASSYSGAQETEAFF. Written as DNA, the CDR3 is TGTGCCAGCAGTTACTCCGGGGCCCAGGAGACTGAAGCTTTCTTT.

This clone appeared a single time. This chain links TRBV18 with TRBJ2-4; weak D call: TRBD2 (6 bases). This CDR3 comprises 15 residues. Between the trimmed V and J ends, which lost 0 bases and 6 bases, there was a span of 12 bases. CDR1 is KGHSH and CDR2 is LQKENI in the germline V gene. This chain's CDR3 is CASSPPSLAVNIQYF. The DNA for the CDR3 is TGTGCCAGCTCACCACCGTCACTAGCAGTAAACATTCAGTACTTC.

This chain links TRBV14 with TRBJ2-3, with D unclear. CDR3 length: 14 residues. Germline assignment: CDR1 SGHDN and CDR2 FVKESK. V lost 4 bases, J lost 0 bases, and 8 bases lay in between. The CDR3 DNA follows: TGTGCCAGCAGCCCCTCCTTCAGCACAGATACGCAGTATTTT. Translation: CASSPSFSTDTQYF.

The chain uses TRBV2 and TRBJ2-1; no firm D call. The CDR3 spans 15 residues. Trimming took off 1 base at V and 2 bases at J, with 9 bases between the two ends. In germline, CDR1 is SNHLY, CDR2 FYNNEI. CDR3 region: CASSEERSTYNEQFF. CDR3 DNA sequence: TGTGCCAGCAGTGAAGAGCGAAGTACCTACAATGAGCAGTTCTTC.

The chain recombines TRBV18 with TRBJ2-7; TRBD1 is a possible D gene (6 bases). The CDR3 contains 14 residues. The germline V and J ends were trimmed by 6 bases and 4 bases, with 16 bases remaining between them. Germline CDR1 is KGHSH and CDR2 is LQKENI. The CDR3 DNA reads TGTGCCAGCTCCCCCGGGGCAGGGGTGTACGAGCAGTACTTC. Translation gives CASSPGAGVYEQYF. The full variable domain, completed using reference TRBV18 and TRBJ2-7, is NAGVMQNPRHLVRRRGQEARLRCSPMKGHSHVYWYRQLPEEGLKFMVYLQKENIIDESGMPKERFSAEFPKEGPSILRIQQVVRGDSAAYFCASSPGAGVYEQYFGPGTRLTVT.